The entry that follows covers one TCR beta chain sequence. These data are taken from a study of blood T cell repertoires in COVID-19. Study overall: The United States, Italy and Spain were the sources of the acute and convalescent COVID-19 samples. PBMCs, B-cell-depleted T cells, or T cells were the source of the cDNA or gDNA that made up the material.

The J segment lost 2 bases and the V segment lost 6 bases, leaving 15 bases of the junction unmatched. CDR3 length: 18 amino acids. Germline lookup yields CDR1 SGHTA and CDR2 FQGNSA. Original data processing: Estimated nucleated cell counts came from reference gene primer amplification. Sequencing used immunoSEQ multiplex PCR; TCRdb keeps in-frame clones, though not all of them. That table is the source of V, J and clone size, and D and trimming were worked out from the DNA. The sample holds fewer than 70,000 clones, 80% to 90% seen once. What was sequenced was peripheral blood. The TCR was taken from a man aged 45-65 years with active COVID-19. This chain links TRBV7-2 with TRBJ2-3; 9 positions agree with TRBD2. The CDR3 sequence is CASRPHESSGANTDTQYF. In nucleotides, the CDR3 is TGTGCCAGCAGACCTCATGAGTCTAGCGGGGCTAACACAGATACGCAGTATTTT.